Listed below are T cell receptor beta chains from one sample, sequenced in a study of T cell changes during pregnancy in multiple sclerosis. Using immunoSEQ multiplex PCR, the repertoire was profiled, and TCRdb retains in-frame clones only, with some absent. This table has some 93,000 clones, around 92% appearing once. Sequenced material: peripheral blood, taken after pregnancy. These receptors were taken from a female donor with multiple sclerosis, enrolled in a pregnancy study. Each CDR3 is given with its conserved first and last residue. Each record gives: clone size, D gene, CDR3 length, J gene, V gene, CDR3 protein, CDR3 DNA. The D gene is left open where the match is weak. Clone size is shown for a subset of rows, as once, few, many or a class of expanded clone.

size: NA
D: NA
length: 18
J: TRBJ1-5
V: TRBV5-8
CDR3: CASSPGTGTSSGNQPQHF
DNA: TGTGCCAGCAGTCCCGGAACCGGGACTTCGTCTGGCAATCAGCCCCAGCATTTT

size: NA
D: TRBD1
length: 14
J: TRBJ1-2
V: TRBV6-6
CDR3: CASKQTGEAWGYTF
DNA: TGTGCCAGCAAACAGACAGGGGAAGCGTGGGGCTACACCTTC

size: NA
D: NA
length: 14
J: TRBJ1-2
V: TRBV25-1
CDR3: CASSDVGLNYGYTF
DNA: TGTGCCAGCAGTGATGTCGGACTTAACTATGGCTACACCTTC

size: once
D: NA
length: 16
J: TRBJ2-2
V: TRBV25-1
CDR3: CASSEGGREMAGELFF
DNA: TGTGCCAGCAGTGAAGGGGGGCGGGAGATGGCCGGGGAGCTGTTTTTT

size: NA
D: NA
length: 13
J: TRBJ1-1
V: TRBV25-1
CDR3: CASSDVIDTEAFF
DNA: TGTGCCAGCAGTGATGTTATCGACACTGAAGCTTTCTTT

size: NA
D: NA
length: 12
J: TRBJ1-1
V: TRBV6-5
CDR3: CASQGSVAEAFF
DNA: TGTGCCAGCCAGGGGTCGGTGGCTGAAGCTTTCTTT

size: few
D: TRBD1
length: 16
J: TRBJ1-1
V: TRBV7-6
CDR3: CASSKGTGAIGTEAFF
DNA: TGTGCCAGCAGCAAAGGGACAGGGGCAATAGGGACTGAAGCTTTCTTT

size: NA
D: TRBD2
length: 15
J: TRBJ2-1
V: TRBV6-5
CDR3: CASRGTSGGVNEQFF
DNA: TGTGCCAGCCGCGGGACTAGCGGGGGAGTAAATGAGCAGTTCTTC

size: NA
D: NA
length: 17
J: TRBJ1-5
V: TRBV30
CDR3: CAWSVRFDSEYNQPQHF
DNA: TGTGCCTGGAGTGTACGGTTCGACAGCGAATACAATCAGCCCCAGCATTTT

size: NA
D: NA
length: 13
J: TRBJ1-1
V: TRBV12-5
CDR3: CASVPGSTTEAFF
DNA: TGTGCTAGTGTCCCGGGTTCAACTACTGAAGCTTTCTTT

size: NA
D: NA
length: 15
J: TRBJ2-2
V: TRBV18
CDR3: CASSPSPSNTGELFF
DNA: TGTGCCAGCTCACCGAGTCCGTCTAACACCGGGGAGCTGTTTTTT

size: NA
D: NA
length: 15
J: TRBJ1-1
V: TRBV2
CDR3: CASSERSTGNTEAFF
DNA: TGTGCCAGCAGTGAAAGGTCCACAGGGAACACTGAAGCTTTCTTT

size: NA
D: TRBD2
length: 15
J: TRBJ2-1
V: TRBV2
CDR3: CAVIGSVAGYNEQFF
DNA: TGTGCCGTCATCGGGTCGGTAGCGGGGTACAATGAGCAGTTCTTC

size: NA
D: NA
length: 14
J: TRBJ1-6
V: TRBV27
CDR3: CASRSGFYNSPLHF
DNA: TGTGCCAGCAGGAGCGGGTTCTATAATTCACCCCTCCACTTT

size: NA
D: TRBD1
length: 15
J: TRBJ1-1
V: TRBV19
CDR3: CASSIRDRENTEAFF
DNA: TGTGCCAGTAGTATCAGGGACAGGGAGAACACTGAAGCTTTCTTT

size: NA
D: TRBD1
length: 14
J: TRBJ2-7
V: TRBV6-1
CDR3: CASSENRGVYEQYF
DNA: TGTGCCAGCAGTGAGAACAGGGGAGTCTACGAGCAGTACTTC

size: NA
D: TRBD1
length: 14
J: TRBJ2-2
V: TRBV29-1
CDR3: CSVDGTGGTGELFF
DNA: TGCAGCGTTGACGGGACAGGGGGCACCGGGGAGCTGTTTTTT

size: NA
D: TRBD2
length: 16
J: TRBJ2-3
V: TRBV4-3
CDR3: CASSPGLAETTDTQYF
DNA: TGCGCCAGCAGCCCGGGACTAGCGGAGACCACAGATACGCAGTATTTT

size: NA
D: NA
length: 11
J: TRBJ2-1
V: TRBV29-1
CDR3: CSASQGNEQFF
DNA: TGCAGCGCCTCACAGGGCAATGAGCAGTTCTTC

size: NA
D: NA
length: 17
J: TRBJ2-7
V: TRBV6-1
CDR3: CASSERGGYNQLLEQYF
DNA: TGTGCCAGCAGTGAAAGGGGGGGCTATAACCAACTTTTGGAGCAGTACTTC

size: NA
D: TRBD1
length: 13
J: TRBJ2-5
V: TRBV7-9
CDR3: CASSRTGMETQYF
DNA: TGTGCCAGCAGCCGGACAGGGATGGAGACCCAGTACTTC

size: NA
D: TRBD1
length: 18
J: TRBJ1-5
V: TRBV19
CDR3: CASSIRRQGNGILQPQHF
DNA: TGTGCCAGTAGTATAAGGAGACAGGGGAACGGGATCCTTCAGCCCCAGCATTTT

size: NA
D: NA
length: 13
J: TRBJ1-2
V: TRBV28
CDR3: CASSPTVGDGYTF
DNA: TGTGCCAGCAGTCCGACCGTAGGGGATGGCTACACCTTC

size: NA
D: NA
length: 13
J: TRBJ1-1
V: TRBV11-2
CDR3: CASSLPVNTEAFF
DNA: TGTGCCAGCAGCTTACCTGTGAACACTGAAGCTTTCTTT

size: NA
D: NA
length: 14
J: TRBJ2-1
V: TRBV6-5
CDR3: CASSSLEFRGEQFF
DNA: TGTGCCAGCAGTTCCCTTGAGTTCAGAGGTGAGCAGTTCTTC

size: NA
D: TRBD1
length: 16
J: TRBJ1-3
V: TRBV7-8
CDR3: CASSARDSGSGNTIYF
DNA: TGTGCCAGCAGCGCGAGGGACAGCGGCTCTGGAAACACCATATATTTT

size: NA
D: NA
length: 14
J: TRBJ1-1
V: TRBV9
CDR3: CASSVGQINTEAFF
DNA: TGTGCCAGCAGCGTAGGACAAATCAACACTGAAGCTTTCTTT

size: NA
D: TRBD1
length: 16
J: TRBJ1-3
V: TRBV7-8
CDR3: CATNPGQFLSGNTIYF
DNA: TGTGCCACAAATCCGGGACAGTTTCTTTCTGGAAACACCATATATTTT